This TCR beta chain was profiled in a study of blood T cell repertoires in COVID-19. Across the whole study: There were acute and convalescent COVID-19 samples, and they came from the United States, Italy and Spain. In each case, the material was cDNA or gDNA derived from T cells, B-cell-depleted T cells, or PBMCs.

Authors' methods: Reference gene primer amplification gave estimated nucleated cell counts. Clones were read by immunoSEQ multiplex PCR, and TCRdb kept only the in-frame ones, dropping some. The DNA was the basis for D and trimming; V, J and clone size are from that table. The sample has around 57,000 clones, 88% seen once; the top ten hold about 18%. The CDR3 length is 16 residues. The V gene's germline CDR1 is LGHNA and CDR2 YNFKEQ. The V end lost 0 bases, the J end lost 0 bases, and 9 bases lay between the germline ends. The source material was peripheral blood. The TCR originated in a woman of 80 years or more with active COVID-19. The chain links TRBV4-2 to TRBJ1-3, with D hard to call. As DNA, the CDR3 is TGTGCCAGCAGCCAAGATCGAGGGAGCTCTGGAAACACCATATATTTT. Amino acids: CASSQDRGSSGNTIYF.